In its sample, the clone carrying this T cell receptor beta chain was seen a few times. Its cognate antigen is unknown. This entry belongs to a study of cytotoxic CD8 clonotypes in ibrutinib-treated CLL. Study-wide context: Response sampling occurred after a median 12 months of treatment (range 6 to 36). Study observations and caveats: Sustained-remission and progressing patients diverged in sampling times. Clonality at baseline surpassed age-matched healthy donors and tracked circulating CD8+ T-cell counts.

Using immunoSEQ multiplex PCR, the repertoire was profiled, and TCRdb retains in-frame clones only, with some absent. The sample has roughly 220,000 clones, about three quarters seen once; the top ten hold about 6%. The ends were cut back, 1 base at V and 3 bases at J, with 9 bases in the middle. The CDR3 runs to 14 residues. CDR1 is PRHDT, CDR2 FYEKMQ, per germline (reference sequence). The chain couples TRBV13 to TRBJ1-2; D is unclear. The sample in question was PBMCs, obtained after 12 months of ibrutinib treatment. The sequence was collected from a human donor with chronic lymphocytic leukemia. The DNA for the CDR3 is TGTGCCAGCAGCTTAGTCGGGTACTACTATGGCTACACCTTC. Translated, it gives CASSLVGYYYGYTF.